Below, 23 T cell receptor beta chains from the same sample are listed, as sequenced in a study of OX40 agonist ivuxolimab in advanced cancers. The protocol was immunoSEQ multiplex PCR, while the TCRdb copy is restricted to in-frame clones and leaves out a portion. The repertoire holds tens of thousands of clones, 80% to 90% seen once, with approximately 4.8% in the top ten. The specimen comprised CD4+ or CD8+ T cells sorted from blood, sampled in a trial of the OX40 agonist ivuxolimab. The receptors shown here come from an adult with an advanced solid tumor such as melanoma, head and neck, liver or kidney cancer.

In DNA form, the CDR3 reads TGTGCCAGCAGCTTGCGGGACAGTCCCGGGGATGAGCAGTTCTTC. It codes for CASSLRDSPGDEQFF. The chain has TRBV11-2 and TRBJ2-1, with a weak D call TRBD1 (7 bases). This CDR3 has 15 residues. V lost 3 bases and J lost 8, with 17 bases in between. Looked up from germline, CDR1 is SGHAT and CDR2 is FQNNGV.

V gene TRBV27 combines with J gene TRBJ1-2; the match to TRBD1 covers 7 bases. The V gene's germline CDR1 is MNHEY and CDR2 SMNVEV (reference sequence). After removal of 4 bases from V and 4 bases from J, the junction contained 6 bases not matched to a gene. The CDR3 loop spans 14 amino acids. The CDR3 protein is CASSSDRQPYGYTF. CDR3 sequence (DNA): TGTGCCAGCAGTTCGGACAGGCAACCCTATGGCTACACCTTC.

The CDR3 sequence is CATSREGGGAYGYTF. For the CDR3, the DNA is TGTGCCACCAGCAGAGAGGGAGGGGGGGCCTATGGCTACACCTTC. The chain employs TRBV15 and TRBJ1-2; TRBD1 might be the D (6 bases). V was clipped by 0 bases and J by 4 bases, with 12 bases between them. This CDR3 has 15 residues. CDR1 and CDR2 (germline): LNHNV, YYDKDF (reference sequence).

The chain couples TRBV18 to TRBJ1-5; TRBD1 is a possible D gene (5 bases). The CDR3 loop spans 15 amino acids. V dropped 1 base and J dropped 2 bases, with 9 bases sitting between them. In germline, CDR1 is KGHSH, CDR2 LQKENI. The chain's CDR3 is CASSPRGEGNQPQHF. The CDR3 nucleotides are TGTGCCAGCTCACCACGAGGGGAGGGCAATCAGCCCCAGCATTTT.

The chain recombines TRBV7-9 with TRBJ1-6; 7 bases are shared with TRBD1. Germline values: CDR1 SEHNR, CDR2 FQNEAQ (reference sequence). J lost 6 bases, V lost 5 bases, and 10 bases had no gene match. CDR3 length: 16 amino acids. Written as DNA, the CDR3 is TGTGCCAGCAGCACAAAGGACAGGCCCAGTAATTCACCCCTCCACTTT. Its protein is CASSTKDRPSNSPLHF.

The CDR3 DNA is TGTGCCAGCAGCCTAGGGGGACAGAAGTCTAACTATGGCTACACCTTC. This encodes CASSLGGQKSNYGYTF. The chain has TRBV5-8 and TRBJ1-2; TRBD1 aligns across 7 bases. The ends lost 4 bases at V and 0 bases at J; junction bases unmatched: 9. The CDR3 contains 16 residues. Germline V CDR1 and CDR2: SGHTS, YDEGEE.

The chain is built from TRBV6-5 and TRBJ1-1; tentative D call: TRBD1 (5 bases). The V gene lost 10 bases and the J gene lost 10 bases, with 16 bases spanning the gap. This CDR3 contains 11 residues. In germline, CDR1 is MNHEY, CDR2 SVGAGI. The CDR3 protein is CATLLGVLAFF. In DNA form, the CDR3 reads TGTGCCACCCTACTAGGGGTTTTAGCTTTCTTT.

The chain uses TRBV19 and TRBJ2-2; 9 bases are shared with TRBD1. The CDR3 runs 15 residues. Germline V CDR1 and CDR2: LNHDA, SQIVND (reference sequence). V shed 8 bases, J shed 0 bases, and the junction held 4 bases outside the gene matches. CDR3 in DNA: TGTGCCAGTCAAGGACAGGGGACGAACACCGGGGAGCTGTTTTTT. It is translated as CASQGQGTNTGELFF.

The J gene is TRBJ1-5, the V gene TRBV27, with D possibly matching TRBD1 (5 bases). Germline V gene sequence: CDR1 MNHEY, CDR2 SMNVEV (reference sequence). Trimming stripped 4 bases from V and 1 base from J, with 8 bases between. The CDR3 is made up of 14 amino acids. The CDR3 loop is CASSYSGSNQPQHF. CDR3 in DNA: TGTGCCAGCAGTTACTCAGGGAGCAATCAGCCCCAGCATTTT.

This clone appeared a few times. The rearrangement joins TRBV10-1 to TRBJ2-3; tentative D call: TRBD1 (5 bases). V lost 2 bases, J lost 2 bases, and 14 bases lay in between. The germline gives CDR1 WNHNN, CDR2 SYGVQD (reference sequence). The CDR3 has 16 amino acids. CDR3 DNA: TGCGCCAGCAGTGAGGTTAGGGGAAGGTTCACAGATACGCAGTATTTT. Its protein product is CASSEVRGRFTDTQYF.

Only one count was recorded for this clone. The chain combines TRBV4-3 with TRBJ1-4; unclear D gene. The V end lost 3 bases, the J end lost 7 bases, and 21 bases lay between the germline ends. The germline CDR1 and CDR2 sequences are LGHNA and YSLEER. This CDR3 comprises 17 residues. Written as DNA, the CDR3 is TGCGCCAGCAGCCACTTTCGGGTGACTGCTTCAGGTGAAAAACTGTTTTTT. Translated, it gives CASSHFRVTASGEKLFF.

Points on this clone: The junction differs from germline at one of its ends, possibly a read error. The chain is built from TRBV7-7 and TRBJ2-3, with 8 positions matching TRBD2. Germline V gives CDR1 SSHAT, CDR2 FNYEAQ (reference sequence). The CDR3 has 14 amino acids. CDR3 sequence: CASSPGLAADTQYF. In nucleotides, the CDR3 is TGTGCTAGCAGCCCAGGACTAGCCGCAGATACGCAGTATTTT.

The chain carries TRBV28 and TRBJ2-7, with D unresolved. Germline loops: CDR1 MDHEN, CDR2 SYDVKM. The CDR3 totals 12 residues. With 8 bases removed from V and 6 bases from J, the gap between germline ends came to 14 bases. The CDR3 loop reads CASCTLVVEQYF. The DNA of the CDR3 is TGTGCCAGCTGCACGCTCGTAGTCGAGCAGTACTTC. Filled out from reference TRBV28 and TRBJ2-7, the complete variable domain reads DVKVTQSSRYLVKRTGEKVFLECVQDMDHENMFWYRQDPGLGLRLIYFSYDVKMKEKGDIPEGYSVSREKKERFSLILESASTNQTSMYLCASCTLVVEQYFGPGTRLTVT.

The CDR3 loop is CASSLGGDTGELFF. The CDR3 region has the DNA TGCGCCAGCAGCTTGGGAGGGGACACCGGGGAGCTGTTTTTT. This chain links TRBV5-1 with TRBJ2-2; D is possibly TRBD1 or TRBD2 (5 bases each). CDR3 length: 14 amino acids. Germline-derived CDR1 and CDR2 are SGHRS and YFSETQ. Between the trimmed V and J ends, which lost 0 bases and 3 bases, there was a span of 6 bases.

The rearrangement uses TRBV9 and TRBJ1-5, with D tentatively TRBD1 (5 bases). The length of the CDR3 is 13 residues. Germline-derived CDR1 and CDR2 are SGDLS and YYNGEE. V was pared by 7 bases and J by 2 bases, with 10 bases between. Here the CDR3 DNA reads TGTGCCAGCTCTCGGGGGGGCAATCAGCCCCAGCATTTT. Translated, it gives CASSRGGNQPQHF.

The gene calls are TRBV29-1 and TRBJ2-7; 7 nucleotides align to TRBD1. The CDR3 spans 13 residues. After removal of 4 bases from V and 2 bases from J, the junction contained 5 bases not matched to a gene. CDR1 SQVTM and CDR2 ANQGSEA come from the germline V gene. The CDR3 DNA reads as TGCAGCGTTGGGGATGACAGGGCCTACGAGCAGTACTTC. Protein product: CSVGDDRAYEQYF.

The J gene is TRBJ2-2, the V gene TRBV14; no reliable D call. CDR1 is SGHDN, CDR2 FVKESK, per germline. The CDR3 length is 12 residues. Trimming took off 5 bases at V and 9 bases at J, with 10 bases between the two ends. CDR3 DNA: TGTGCCAGCAGCTCCCATAGGCGGGAGCTGTTTTTT. It specifies CASSSHRRELFF. Combining the CDR3 with reference TRBV14 and TRBJ2-2 gives the whole variable domain EAGVTQFPSHSVIEKGQTVTLRCDPISGHDNLYWYRRVMGKEIKFLLHFVKESKQDESGMPNNRFLAERTGGTYSTLKVQPAELEDSGVYFCASSSHRRELFFGEGSRLTVL.

CDR3 residues: CASSQEGQRGEQYF. CDR3 bases: TGCGCCAGCAGCCAAGAAGGGCAGCGGGGCGAGCAGTACTTC. The chain recombines TRBV4-1 with TRBJ2-7; 7 bases are a match to TRBD2. Germline lookup yields CDR1 MGHRA and CDR2 YSYEKL. Germline trimming cut 0 bases from V and 6 bases from J; bases unmatched to any gene: 5. This CDR3 has 14 amino acids.

This clone was picked up a small number of times. V is TRBV9 and J is TRBJ1-6; 10 positions match TRBD1. The CDR3 has 15 amino acids. The junction had 5 bases not matched to a gene; V was cut back by 1 base and J by 10 bases. CDR1 SGDLS and CDR2 YYNGEE come from the germline V gene. The CDR3: CASSVTGQGLSPLHF. The CDR3 coding sequence is TGTGCCAGCAGCGTAACGGGACAGGGGTTATCACCCCTCCACTTT.

The chain recombines TRBV7-6 with TRBJ2-7; D is unclear. The V end was cut by 2 bases, the J end by 5 bases, with 10 bases between. The CDR3 loop spans 13 amino acids. The germline V gene has CDR1 SGHVS and CDR2 FNYEAQ. The CDR3 protein is CASSLFGFDEQYF. In DNA form, the CDR3 reads TGTGCCAGCAGCTTATTTGGATTCGACGAGCAGTACTTC.

The chain has TRBV7-2 and TRBJ1-2; D not resolved. The CDR3 has 12 amino acids. CDR1 is SGHTA, CDR2 FQGNSA, per germline. V lost 1 base to trimming and J lost 6 bases, with 6 bases between them. This CDR3 is CASSLVEDGYTF. The CDR3 DNA reads TGTGCCAGCAGCTTAGTAGAGGATGGCTACACCTTC.

V gene TRBV6-1 combines with J gene TRBJ1-2; D gene ambiguous. CDR3 size: 11 residues. Between the trimmed V and J ends, which lost 5 bases and 8 bases, there was a span of 9 bases. CDR1 and CDR2 from the germline V gene are MNHNS and SASEGT. As DNA, the CDR3 is TGTGCCAGCAGTACCGGTGGGGGCTACACCTTC. Its translation: CASSTGGGYTF.

This rearrangement joins TRBV6-1 to TRBJ2-5; 8 bases fit TRBD1. V was pared by 2 bases and J by 5 bases, with 1 base of the junction left unmatched. The germline V gene encodes CDR1 MNHNS and CDR2 SASEGT. This CDR3 comprises 13 residues. The DNA of the CDR3 is TGTGCCAGCAGTGAACAGGGGGCGGAGACCCAGTACTTC. Residues: CASSEQGAETQYF.